Described below is a single T cell receptor beta chain sequence and its context. These data belong to a study of metastatic and nonmetastatic thyroid tumors. Germline CDR1 and CDR2: KGHSH and LQKENI. The V gene end was trimmed by 3 bases and the J gene end by 6 bases; junction bases not matched to a gene: 8. The CDR3 runs to 14 residues. Through MiXCR, TCRdb re-clonotyped the PCR reads. The repertoire holds around 37,000 clones, 20% to 25% seen once, with about 15% in the top ten. Patients were all untreated before their thyroid surgery. This clonotype was sampled from a female donor with papillary thyroid cancer or a benign thyroid nodule (not recorded which). Some clones in this sample may be carry-over from other donors' samples. The chain combines TRBV18 with TRBJ2-7, with 7 bases fitting TRBD1. The sequenced material came from tumor tissue. The CDR3 bases are TGTGCCAGCTCACCCTCACAGGGGTCGCTCGAGCAGTACTTC. This translates into CASSPSQGSLEQYF.